The source of this TCR beta chain is a study of T cell changes during pregnancy in multiple sclerosis. V lost 1 base to trimming and J lost 3 bases, with 7 bases between them. The CDR3 has 14 residues. Germline loops: CDR1 SGHAT, CDR2 FQNNGV. Only in-frame clones appear in the TCRdb table, and some are missing; sequencing was by immunoSEQ multiplex PCR. The profile shows 45,000 to 55,000 clones, 92% of them singletons. This receptor was identified in a female donor with multiple sclerosis, enrolled in a pregnancy study. The chain is built from TRBV11-2 and TRBJ2-1; D ambiguous. The sample was CD4+ T cells from peripheral blood mononuclear cells, taken after pregnancy. The CDR3 is CASSLVANYNEQFF. The CDR3 DNA reads as TGTGCCAGCAGCTTAGTGGCCAACTACAATGAGCAGTTCTTC.